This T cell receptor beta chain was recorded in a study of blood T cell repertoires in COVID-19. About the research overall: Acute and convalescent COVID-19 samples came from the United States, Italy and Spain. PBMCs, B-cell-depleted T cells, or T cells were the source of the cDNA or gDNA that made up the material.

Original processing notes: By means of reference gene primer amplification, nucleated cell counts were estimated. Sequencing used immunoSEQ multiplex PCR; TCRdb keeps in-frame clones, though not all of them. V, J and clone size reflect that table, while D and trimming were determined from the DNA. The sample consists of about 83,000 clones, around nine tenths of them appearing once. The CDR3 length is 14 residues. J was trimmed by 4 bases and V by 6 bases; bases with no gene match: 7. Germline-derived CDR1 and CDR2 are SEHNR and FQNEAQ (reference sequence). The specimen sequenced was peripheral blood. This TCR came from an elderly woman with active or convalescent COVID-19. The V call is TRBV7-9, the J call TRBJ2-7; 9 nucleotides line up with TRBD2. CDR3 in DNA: TGTGCCAGCAGATCAAGCGGGGGGACTTACGAGCAGTACTTC. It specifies CASRSSGGTYEQYF.